The present TCR beta chain was sequenced within a study of T cell responses to AZD1222 COVID-19 vaccine. Libraries were prepared by immunoSEQ multiplex PCR; TCRdb keeps only in-frame clonotypes and omits some of them. The sample has roughly 170,000 clones, roughly nine tenths seen once; the top ten hold approximately 1.9%. The CDR3 loop spans 15 amino acids. CDR1 is SGHNT, CDR2 YENEEA, per germline. Trimming removed 5 bases from V and 2 bases from J, with 16 bases in between. The sequences come from peripheral blood, collected on day 0 of AZD1222 vaccination. The TCR was taken from an adult in good health. The gene calls are TRBV11-3 and TRBJ2-7; possibly TRBD2 for D (7 bases). The CDR3 DNA sequence: TGTGCCAGCAGCCGAGGGGGGGGCTACACCTACGAGCAGTACTTC. Protein: CASSRGGGYTYEQYF.